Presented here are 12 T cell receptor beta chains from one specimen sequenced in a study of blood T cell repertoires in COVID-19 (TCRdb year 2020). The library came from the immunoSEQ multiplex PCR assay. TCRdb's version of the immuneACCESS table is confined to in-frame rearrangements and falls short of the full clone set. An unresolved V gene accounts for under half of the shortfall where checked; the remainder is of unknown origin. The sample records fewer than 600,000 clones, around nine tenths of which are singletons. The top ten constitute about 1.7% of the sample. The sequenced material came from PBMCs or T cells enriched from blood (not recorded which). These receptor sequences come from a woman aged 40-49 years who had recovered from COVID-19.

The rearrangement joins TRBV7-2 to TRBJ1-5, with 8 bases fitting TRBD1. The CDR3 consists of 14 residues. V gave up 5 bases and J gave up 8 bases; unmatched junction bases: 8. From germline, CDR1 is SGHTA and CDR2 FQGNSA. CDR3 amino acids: CASSLSRGREPQHF. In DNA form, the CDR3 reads TGTGCCAGCAGCCTATCCAGGGGGCGCGAGCCCCAGCATTTT.

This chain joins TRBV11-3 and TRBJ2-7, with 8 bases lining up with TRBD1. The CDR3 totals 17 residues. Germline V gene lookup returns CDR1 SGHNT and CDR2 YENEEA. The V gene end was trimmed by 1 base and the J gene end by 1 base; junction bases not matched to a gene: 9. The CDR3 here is CASSLGYTGGSSYEQYF. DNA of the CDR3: TGTGCCAGCAGCTTAGGCTACACAGGGGGAAGTTCCTACGAGCAGTACTTC.

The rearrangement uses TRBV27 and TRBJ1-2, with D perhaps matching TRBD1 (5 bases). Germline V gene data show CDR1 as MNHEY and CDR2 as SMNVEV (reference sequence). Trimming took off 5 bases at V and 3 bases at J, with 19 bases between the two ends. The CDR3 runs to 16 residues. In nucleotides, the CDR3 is TGTGCCAGCAGTGATCTCGGCGGGACGCACGACTATGGCTACACCTTC. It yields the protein CASSDLGGTHDYGYTF.

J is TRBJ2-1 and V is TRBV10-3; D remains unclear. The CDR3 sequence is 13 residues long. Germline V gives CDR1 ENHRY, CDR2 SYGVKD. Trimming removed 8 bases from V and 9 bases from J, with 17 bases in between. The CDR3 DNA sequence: TGTGCCATCGCCGATACCAGCGCCGGTGAGCAGTTCTTC. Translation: CAIADTSAGEQFF.

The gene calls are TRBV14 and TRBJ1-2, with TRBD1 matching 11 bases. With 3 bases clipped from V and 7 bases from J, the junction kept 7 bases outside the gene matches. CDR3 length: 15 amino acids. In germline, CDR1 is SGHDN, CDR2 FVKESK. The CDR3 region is CASSHPDRGLGGYTF. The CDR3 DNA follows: TGTGCCAGCAGCCACCCGGACAGGGGGCTAGGTGGCTACACCTTC. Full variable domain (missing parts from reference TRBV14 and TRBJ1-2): EAGVTQFPSHSVIEKGQTVTLRCDPISGHDNLYWYRRVMGKEIKFLLHFVKESKQDESGMPNNRFLAERTGGTYSTLKVQPAELEDSGVYFCASSHPDRGLGGYTFGSGTRLTVV.

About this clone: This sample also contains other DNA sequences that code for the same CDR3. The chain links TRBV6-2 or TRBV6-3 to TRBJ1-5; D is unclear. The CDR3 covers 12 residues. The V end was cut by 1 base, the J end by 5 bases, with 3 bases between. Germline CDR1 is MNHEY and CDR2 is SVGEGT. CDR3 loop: CASSYLDQPQHF. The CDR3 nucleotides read TGTGCCAGCAGTTACTTAGATCAGCCCCAGCATTTT.

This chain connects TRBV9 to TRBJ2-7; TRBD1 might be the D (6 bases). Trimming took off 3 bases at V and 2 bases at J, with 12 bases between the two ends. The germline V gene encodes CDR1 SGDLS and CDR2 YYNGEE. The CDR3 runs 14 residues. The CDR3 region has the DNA TGTGCCAGCAGCGCGGGACACCAGCCCTACGAGCAGTACTTC. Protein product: CASSAGHQPYEQYF. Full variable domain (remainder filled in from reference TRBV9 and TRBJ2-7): DSGVTQTPKHLITATGQRVTLRCSPRSGDLSVYWYQQSLDQGLQFLIQYYNGEERAKGNILERFSAQQFPDLHSELNLSSLELGDSALYFCASSAGHQPYEQYFGPGTRLTVT.

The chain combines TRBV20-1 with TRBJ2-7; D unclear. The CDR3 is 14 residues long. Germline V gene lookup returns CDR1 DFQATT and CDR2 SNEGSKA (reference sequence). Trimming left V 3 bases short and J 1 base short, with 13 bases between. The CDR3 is CSASVPTSSYEQYF. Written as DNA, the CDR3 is TGCAGTGCTAGTGTCCCTACCTCGTCCTACGAGCAGTACTTC.

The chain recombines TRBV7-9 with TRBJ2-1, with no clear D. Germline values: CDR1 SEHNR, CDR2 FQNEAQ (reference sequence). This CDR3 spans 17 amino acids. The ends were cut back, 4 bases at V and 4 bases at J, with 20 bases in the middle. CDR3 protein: CASSSPLSDLEYNEQFF. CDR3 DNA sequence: TGTGCCAGCAGCTCCCCTCTGAGCGACCTAGAATACAATGAGCAGTTCTTC.

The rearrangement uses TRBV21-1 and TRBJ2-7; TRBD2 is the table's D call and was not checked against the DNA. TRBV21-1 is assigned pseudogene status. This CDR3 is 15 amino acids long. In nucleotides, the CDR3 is TGTGCCAGCAGCCGCGGGGCGGGAGGGGGCTACGAGCAGTACTTC. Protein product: CASSRGAGGGYEQYF.

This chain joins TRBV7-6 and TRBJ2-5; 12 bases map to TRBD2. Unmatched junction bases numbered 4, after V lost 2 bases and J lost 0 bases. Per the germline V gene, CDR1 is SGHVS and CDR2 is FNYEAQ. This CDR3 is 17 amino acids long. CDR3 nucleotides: TGTGCCAGCAGCTTAAGTACTAGCGGGAGGCACCAAGAGACCCAGTACTTC. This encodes CASSLSTSGRHQETQYF. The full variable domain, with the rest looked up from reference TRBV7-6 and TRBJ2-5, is GAGVSQSPRYKVTKRGQDVALRCDPISGHVSLYWYRQALGQGPEFLTYFNYEAQQDKSGLPNDRFSAERPEGSISTLTIQRTEQRDSAMYRCASSLSTSGRHQETQYFGPGTRLLVL.

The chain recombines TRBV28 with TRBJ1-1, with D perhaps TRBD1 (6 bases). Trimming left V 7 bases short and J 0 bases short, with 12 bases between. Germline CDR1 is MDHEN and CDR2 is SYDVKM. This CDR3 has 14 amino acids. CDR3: CASTGQHMNTEAFF. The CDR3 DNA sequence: TGTGCCAGCACAGGACAGCACATGAACACTGAAGCTTTCTTT.